Below, 30 T cell receptor beta chains from the same sample are listed, as sequenced in a study of blood T cell repertoires in COVID-19. The table came from immunoSEQ multiplex PCR; TCRdb's copy has only in-frame clones and leaves some out. This sample has over 110,000 clones, with approximately 88% found just once. Sequencing used peripheral blood. The source of these receptors is a human donor in a cohort sampled during active COVID-19.

V gene TRBV5-1 combines with J gene TRBJ2-1; weak D call: TRBD1 (6 bases). CDR1 and CDR2 from the germline V gene are SGHRS and YFSETQ. There are 14 residues in the CDR3. The V and J ends lost 0 bases and 3 bases respectively, with 7 bases between them. CDR3 bases: TGCGCCAGCAGCTTGGGACAGGACTACAATGAGCAGTTCTTC. Protein sequence: CASSLGQDYNEQFF.

The CDR3 sequence: CASWTSGGRWNEQFF. CDR3 nucleotide sequence: TGTGCCAGCTGGACTAGCGGGGGCCGTTGGAATGAGCAGTTCTTC. This chain uses TRBV2 with TRBJ2-1; 13 positions match TRBD2. The V gene end was trimmed by 8 bases and the J gene end by 7 bases; junction bases not matched to a gene: 8. CDR1 and CDR2 (germline): SNHLY, FYNNEI. The CDR3 has 15 residues.

This chain links TRBV4-1 with TRBJ2-5; D perhaps matches TRBD2 (5 bases). CDR3 length equals 13 residues. The V end lost 2 bases, the J end lost 5 bases, and 9 bases lay between the germline ends. CDR1 is MGHRA and CDR2 is YSYEKL in the germline V gene. CDR3 nucleotide sequence: TGCGCCAGCAGCCAAATCGGACTTGAGACCCAGTACTTC. Translating it yields CASSQIGLETQYF.

The chain recombines TRBV5-1 with TRBJ1-1, with 9 bases that match TRBD1. The CDR3 has 16 residues. Unmatched junction bases numbered 7, after V lost 4 bases and J lost 0 bases. From germline, CDR1 is SGHRS and CDR2 YFSETQ. The CDR3 protein is CASSIRGTGLNTEAFF. The CDR3 region has the DNA TGCGCCAGCAGCATAAGAGGGACAGGGCTGAACACTGAAGCTTTCTTT.

The V call is TRBV19, the J call TRBJ1-1, with 8 positions matching TRBD1. The trim removed 6 bases at V and 7 bases at J, leaving 19 bases unmatched. There are 17 residues in the CDR3. CDR1 LNHDA and CDR2 SQIVND come from the germline V gene (reference sequence). The CDR3 loop reads CASRIFFRTGRGGEAFF. DNA for the CDR3: TGTGCCAGTAGGATTTTTTTCCGGACAGGGCGAGGAGGTGAAGCTTTCTTT.

Regarding this clone: The sample holds other DNA sequences that translate to the same CDR3. The chain carries TRBV4-2 and TRBJ1-3; D call uncertain. The germline gives CDR1 LGHNA, CDR2 YNFKEQ. CDR3 length: 15 residues. V lost 0 bases to trimming and J lost 0 bases, with 6 bases between them. CDR3 protein: CASSQDRGSGNTIYF. The CDR3 nucleotides read TGTGCCAGCAGCCAAGATCGGGGCTCTGGAAACACCATATATTTT.

CDR3 amino acids: CASSLAGEKNEKLFF. DNA of the CDR3: TGCGCCAGCAGCTTAGCGGGGGAAAAAAATGAAAAACTGTTTTTT. V and J are TRBV5-1 and TRBJ1-4; TRBD1 is a possible D gene (5 bases). The CDR3 has 15 residues. Germline CDR1 SGHRS, CDR2 YFSETQ. Trimming took 2 bases from V and 5 from J, leaving 13 bases between them.

The chain employs TRBV9 and TRBJ2-7; tentatively, D is TRBD1 (6 bases). V gave up 4 bases and J gave up 3 bases, with 20 bases separating them. The CDR3 sequence is 16 residues long. The germline V gene has CDR1 SGDLS and CDR2 YYNGEE. As DNA, the CDR3 is TGTGCCAGCAGCCCTACAGGGCAGCCTTGGGGCTACGAGCAGTACTTC. Its protein is CASSPTGQPWGYEQYF.

V and J are TRBV4-1 and TRBJ2-1; no definite D call. Germline CDR1 is MGHRA and CDR2 is YSYEKL. Trimming cost V 1 base and J 6 bases, with 10 bases left between them. CDR3 length: 14 residues. The DNA of the CDR3 is TGCGCCAGCAGCCAAGGGCTCAGAATCAATGAGCAGTTCTTC. Amino acid sequence: CASSQGLRINEQFF.

This chain connects TRBV10-3 to TRBJ1-2; possible D gene TRBD1, 5 bases. With 3 bases removed from V and 8 bases from J, the gap between germline ends came to 19 bases. Germline CDR1 and CDR2: ENHRY and SYGVKD. This CDR3 is built from 15 residues. The CDR3 sequence: CAISEKTARTEGYTF. CDR3 in DNA: TGTGCCATCAGTGAAAAGACAGCCCGAACGGAGGGCTACACCTTC.

The rearrangement joins TRBV5-5 to TRBJ1-5; 7 nucleotides line up with TRBD1. V trimming: 0 bases; J trimming: 6 bases; junction bases outside the gene matches: 6. The V gene's germline CDR1 is SGHKS and CDR2 YYEKEE (reference sequence). This CDR3 has 15 amino acids. In DNA form, the CDR3 reads TGTGCCAGCAGCTTGGCCATAGGGGGCTTTCAGCCCCAGCATTTT. Translating it yields CASSLAIGGFQPQHF.

The CDR3 sequence is CASSGEATDTQYF. Here the CDR3 DNA reads TGTGCCAGCAGTGGAGAGGCGACAGATACGCAGTATTTT. V usage is TRBV6-4 and J usage is TRBJ2-3; D is ambiguous. V was clipped by 4 bases and J by 3 bases, with 8 bases between them. Germline CDR1 and CDR2: MRHNA and SNTAGT. The CDR3 is made up of 13 amino acids.

The chain's CDR3 is CATSGAGGTTDTQYF. The DNA for the CDR3 is TGTGCCACCAGTGGGGCGGGGGGTACCACAGATACGCAGTATTTT. The chain combines TRBV24-1 with TRBJ2-3; the match to TRBD2 covers 8 bases. Trimming at V came to 5 bases and at J to 2 bases, leaving 5 bases not matched to a gene. The CDR3 totals 15 residues. The germline V gene has CDR1 KGHDR and CDR2 SFDVKD.

This clone was seen once. The rearrangement joins TRBV7-9 to TRBJ2-5, with D possibly being TRBD1 (6 bases). Germline CDR1 reads SEHNR; CDR2 reads FQNEAQ (reference sequence). The V end was cut by 4 bases, the J end by 4 bases, with 13 bases between. This CDR3 comprises 14 residues. CDR3 in DNA: TGTGCCAGCAGCTCCAGTGGGGGCTTAGAGACCCAGTACTTC. Its translation: CASSSSGGLETQYF.

This clone was observed a few times. The CDR3 reads CASSYPDRVQGYTF. The CDR3 DNA reads TGTGCCAGCAGTTACCCGGACAGGGTACAGGGCTACACCTTC. The chain couples TRBV6-6 to TRBJ1-2; 8 nucleotides match TRBD1. CDR3 length equals 14 residues. CDR1 is MNHNY and CDR2 is SVGAGI in the germline V gene (reference sequence). Trimming removed 2 bases from V and 8 bases from J; junction bases left unmatched: 7.

The rearrangement links TRBV7-9 to TRBJ2-2, with TRBD2 matching over 14 bases. The CDR3 has 16 residues. Trimming removed 5 bases from V and 4 bases from J; junction bases left unmatched: 3. Germline CDR1 SEHNR, CDR2 FQNEAQ (reference sequence). CDR3 in DNA: TGTGCCAGCAGCCGACTAGCGGGGGGGCCCACCGGGGAGCTGTTTTTT. Encoded protein: CASSRLAGGPTGELFF.

V usage is TRBV6-7 and J usage is TRBJ2-7; D might be TRBD2 (7 bases). TRBV6-7 has ORF status, its function being uncertain. The CDR3 runs 14 residues. In DNA form, the CDR3 reads TGTGCGAGCCTAGAAGGGGGGGAGTCCTACGAGCAGTACTTC. Its protein product is CASLEGGESYEQYF.

The rearrangement uses TRBV7-6 and TRBJ2-3; TRBD2 matches at 11 bases. Trimming removed 5 bases from V and 11 bases from J; junction bases left unmatched: 15. This CDR3 region has 16 residues. The germline gives CDR1 SGHVS, CDR2 FNYEAQ. CDR3 residues: CASSPSLLAGGGVQYF. The CDR3 DNA reads TGTGCCAGCAGCCCATCCCTTCTAGCGGGGGGCGGTGTGCAGTATTTT.

This clone was recorded once. The chain is built from TRBV27 and TRBJ1-5; perhaps TRBD1 as D (5 bases). CDR3 size: 17 residues. V lost 1 base and J 1 base, leaving 14 bases between the germline ends. The germline V gene has CDR1 MNHEY and CDR2 SMNVEV (reference sequence). The CDR3 sequence is CASSLLGFGGSNQPQHF. DNA for the CDR3: TGTGCCAGCAGTTTATTAGGATTCGGGGGAAGCAATCAGCCCCAGCATTTT.

The J gene is TRBJ1-6, the V gene TRBV4-2; D not certain. This CDR3 has 15 residues. CDR1 and CDR2 from the germline V gene are LGHNA and YNFKEQ. Trimming left V 1 base short and J 4 bases short, with 8 bases between. DNA for the CDR3: TGTGCCAGCAGCCAAGGTGTAGAGTATAATTCACCCCTCCACTTT. Residues: CASSQGVEYNSPLHF.

The chain employs TRBV27 and TRBJ1-6, with TRBD1 identical over 12 bases. There are 18 residues in the CDR3. V was clipped by 2 bases and J by 8 bases; unmatched bases: 10. Per the germline V gene, CDR1 is MNHEY and CDR2 is SMNVEV (reference sequence). The CDR3 reads CASSLGTGGAEWDSPLHF. In nucleotides, the CDR3 is TGTGCCAGCAGTTTAGGGACAGGGGGCGCGGAGTGGGATTCACCCCTCCACTTT.

The rearrangement joins TRBV5-1 to TRBJ2-7, with unresolved D. This CDR3 comprises 14 residues. The V gene lost 0 bases and the J gene lost 6 bases, with 13 bases spanning the gap. Germline CDR1 is SGHRS and CDR2 is YFSETQ. In DNA, the CDR3 is TGCGCCAGCAGCTTGGACTTTGGGCCACGCGAGCAGTACTTC. Its translation: CASSLDFGPREQYF.

The chain links TRBV29-1 to TRBJ2-1, with a weak D call TRBD2 (7 bases). From germline, CDR1 is SQVTM and CDR2 ANQGSEA. Trimming took 5 bases from V and 6 from J, leaving 23 bases between them. CDR3 length: 16 amino acids. Here the CDR3 reads CSVRASLGGAGNEQFF. The CDR3 DNA follows: TGCAGCGTTCGCGCCTCCTTGGGGGGGGCTGGCAATGAGCAGTTCTTC.

The chain has TRBV3-1 (or the pseudogene TRBV3-2) and TRBJ1-1, with 7 bases identical to TRBD1. Germline CDR1 LGHDT, CDR2 YNNKEL (reference sequence). The CDR3 is 15 amino acids. Unmatched junction bases numbered 6, after V lost 0 bases and J lost 5 bases. The CDR3 spells CASSQDWAGGTEAFF. The CDR3 nucleotides read TGTGCCAGCAGCCAAGATTGGGCAGGGGGGACTGAAGCTTTCTTT.

Note on this clone: Other DNA sequences of this sample code for an identical CDR3. The rearrangement joins TRBV6-6 to TRBJ2-7, with D possibly TRBD1 on 5 matching bases. Per germline, CDR1 MNHNY and CDR2 SVGAGI (reference sequence). Trimming took off 3 bases at V and 7 bases at J, with 13 bases between the two ends. The CDR3 has 13 amino acids. The CDR3 spells CASSYVGPREQYF. The CDR3 bases are TGTGCCAGCAGTTATGTGGGGCCTAGGGAGCAGTACTTC.

The chain has TRBV25-1 and TRBJ1-2; 10 nucleotides match TRBD1. Trimming at V came to 4 bases and at J to 4 bases, leaving 6 bases not matched to a gene. The germline CDR1 and CDR2 sequences are MGHDK and SYGVNS. The CDR3 length is 15 residues. The CDR3 loop reads CASSAPGQGFYGYTF. In DNA form, the CDR3 reads TGTGCCAGCAGTGCACCGGGACAGGGGTTCTATGGCTACACCTTC.

CDR3 nucleotides: TGTGCCAGCAGCCAGGGCAGACCTACCGTTTGGGGCTACACCTTC. Amino acid sequence: CASSQGRPTVWGYTF. The genes are TRBV3-1 (or the pseudogene TRBV3-2) and TRBJ1-2; D is undetermined. With 3 bases removed from V and 8 bases from J, the gap between germline ends came to 19 bases. The CDR3 spans 15 residues. Germline V gene sequence: CDR1 LGHDT, CDR2 YNNKEL (reference sequence).

CDR3: CASSYRGSTDTQYF. As DNA, the CDR3 is TGTGCCAGCAGCTACAGGGGGAGCACAGATACGCAGTATTTT. The chain joins TRBV5-4 to TRBJ2-3; 8 bases are a match to TRBD1. Germline CDR1 and CDR2: SGHNT and YYREEE (reference sequence). The CDR3 consists of 14 residues. Losses at the gene ends were 3 bases for V and 0 bases for J; bases not matched to a gene: 0.

The chain is built from TRBV10-1 and TRBJ2-6, with no clear D. V was shortened by 4 bases and J by 2 bases, with 6 bases between the two germline ends. CDR3 size: 14 residues. The germline V gene encodes CDR1 WNHNN and CDR2 SYGVQD (reference sequence). CDR3 in DNA: TGCGCCAGCAGTGTTTGGCCTGGGGCCAACGTCCTGACTTTC. Its translation: CASSVWPGANVLTF.

The chain joins TRBV19 to TRBJ1-4, with 7 bases lining up with TRBD1. The J segment lost 3 bases and the V segment lost 6 bases, leaving 7 bases of the junction unmatched. Germline V gives CDR1 LNHDA, CDR2 SQIVND (reference sequence). CDR3 size: 15 residues. The CDR3 nucleotides are TGTGCCAGTAGACCAGCAGGGGGAGCTAATGAAAAACTGTTTTTT. This translates into CASRPAGGANEKLFF.